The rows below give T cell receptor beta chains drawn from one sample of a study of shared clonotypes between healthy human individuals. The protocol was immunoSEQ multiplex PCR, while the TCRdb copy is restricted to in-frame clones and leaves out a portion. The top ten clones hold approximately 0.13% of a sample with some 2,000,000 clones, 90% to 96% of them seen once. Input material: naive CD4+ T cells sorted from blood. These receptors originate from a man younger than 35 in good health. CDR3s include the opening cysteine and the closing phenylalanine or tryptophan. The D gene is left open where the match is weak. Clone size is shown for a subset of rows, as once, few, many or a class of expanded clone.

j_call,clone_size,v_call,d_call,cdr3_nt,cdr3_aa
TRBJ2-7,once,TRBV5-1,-,TGCGCCAGCAGCCCACCCCAATCCTACGAGCAGTACTTC,CASSPPQSYEQYF
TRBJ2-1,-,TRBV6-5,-,TGTGCCAGCTACAGGGGGGGAAGTGGTGAGCAGTTCTTC,CASYRGGSGEQFF
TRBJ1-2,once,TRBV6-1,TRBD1,TGTGCCAGCAGTGTAGGGACAGCCTATGGCTACACCTTC,CASSVGTAYGYTF
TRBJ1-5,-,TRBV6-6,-,TGTGCCATCCGAGGGGGGATGGGCAATCAGCCCCAGCATTTT,CAIRGGMGNQPQHF
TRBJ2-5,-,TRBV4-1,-,TGCGCCAGCAGCCAAGATGGAGGGGGCGGGGAGACCCAGTACTTC,CASSQDGGGGETQYF
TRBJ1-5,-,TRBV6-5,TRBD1,TGTGCCAGCAGTTTACAGGGGGCTGGAAGCAATCAGCCCCAGCATTTT,CASSLQGAGSNQPQHF
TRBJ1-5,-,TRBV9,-,TGTGCCAGCAGCCCAAATCAGCCCCAGCATTTT,CASSPNQPQHF
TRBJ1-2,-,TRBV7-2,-,TGTGCCAGCAGCCCTAGGGGTGCCAGCCCCTATGGCTACACCTTC,CASSPRGASPYGYTF
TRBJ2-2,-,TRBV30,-,TGTGCCTGGAGTGTTCGGGCGGGAAACACCGGGGAGCTGTTTTTT,CAWSVRAGNTGELFF
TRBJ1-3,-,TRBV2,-,TGTGCCAGCAGTGAGGCCGGGACCCACCAAGGAAACACCATATATTTT,CASSEAGTHQGNTIYF
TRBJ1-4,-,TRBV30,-,TGTGCCTCTTCTTACACTAATGAAAAACTGTTTTTT,CASSYTNEKLFF
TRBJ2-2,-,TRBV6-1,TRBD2,TGTGCCAGCAGTGACGGACTAGCGGCAATCACCGGGGAGCTGTTTTTT,CASSDGLAAITGELFF
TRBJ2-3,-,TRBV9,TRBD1,TGTGCCAGCAGCGCAGAGGACAGGGGACACACAGATACGCAGTATTTT,CASSAEDRGHTDTQYF
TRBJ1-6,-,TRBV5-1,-,TGCGCCAGCAGCTTGGATAGGGTGAGCAATTCACCCCTCCACTTT,CASSLDRVSNSPLHF
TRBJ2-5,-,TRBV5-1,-,TGCGCCAGCAGCTTCTCGCAGCAAGAGACCCAGTACTTC,CASSFSQQETQYF
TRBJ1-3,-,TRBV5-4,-,TGTGCCAGCAGCCTGTACAGGGACTCTGGAAACACCATATATTTT,CASSLYRDSGNTIYF
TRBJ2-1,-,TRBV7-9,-,TGTGCCAGCAGCTTACTGAAAAATGAGCAGTTCTTC,CASSLLKNEQFF
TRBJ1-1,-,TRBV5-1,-,TGCGCCAGCAGCTTGGCAGGTAGCGCTGAAGCTTTCTTT,CASSLAGSAEAFF
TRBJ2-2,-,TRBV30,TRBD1,TGTGCCTGGAGTGTAGGGACAGGGAACACCGGGGAGCTGTTTTTT,CAWSVGTGNTGELFF
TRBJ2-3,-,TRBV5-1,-,TGCGCCAGCAGCCCCCCGGGAGTTACTTGGACAGATACGCAGTATTTT,CASSPPGVTWTDTQYF
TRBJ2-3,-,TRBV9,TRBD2,TGTGCCAGCAGCCCCAAGCGGGGGGTAAGCACAGATACGCAGTATTTT,CASSPKRGVSTDTQYF
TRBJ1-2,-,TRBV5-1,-,TGCGCCAGCAGCACGAAACCTACAGGACCTTCTAACTATGGCTACACCTTC,CASSTKPTGPSNYGYTF
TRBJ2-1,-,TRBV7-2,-,TGTGCCAGCAGCTCGGACCAGTACAATGGGCAGTTCTTC,CASSSDQYNGQFF
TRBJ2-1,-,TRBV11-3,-,TGTGCCAGCAGCTTAGGTAGTGGGATTATGAATGAGCAGTTCTTC,CASSLGSGIMNEQFF
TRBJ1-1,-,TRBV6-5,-,TGTGCCAGCAGTTACTCGGGACCAAGCGGTACTGAAGCTTTCTTT,CASSYSGPSGTEAFF
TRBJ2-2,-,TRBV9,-,TGTGCCAGCAGCAAGACGGGACTCTTGAACACCGGGGAGCTGTTTTTT,CASSKTGLLNTGELFF
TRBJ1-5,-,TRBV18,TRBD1,TGTGCCAGCTCACCACCGGGACAGGACAATCAGCCCCAGCATTTT,CASSPPGQDNQPQHF
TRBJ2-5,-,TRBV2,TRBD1,TGTGCCAGCAGTGAGACGGGACAGCTCCAAGAGACCCAGTACTTC,CASSETGQLQETQYF
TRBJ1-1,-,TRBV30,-,TGTGCCTGGATTAGGCCCGGGGAAAACACTGAAGCTTTCTTT,CAWIRPGENTEAFF
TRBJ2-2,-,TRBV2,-,TGTGCCAGCAGCCCCCAGGGGATCACCGGGGAGCTGTTTTTT,CASSPQGITGELFF
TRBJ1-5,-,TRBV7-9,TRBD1,TGTGCCAGCAGCCTCGGACAGGGGGCAGGGAGCAATCAGCCCCAGCATTTT,CASSLGQGAGSNQPQHF
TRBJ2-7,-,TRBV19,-,TGTGCCAGTAGTACTAAAGCCGCCTACGAGCAGTACTTC,CASSTKAAYEQYF
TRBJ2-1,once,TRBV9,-,TGTGCCAGCAGCCCCGGCACTAACTCCTACAATGAGCAGTTCTTC,CASSPGTNSYNEQFF
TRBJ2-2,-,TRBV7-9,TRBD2,TGTGCCAGCAGCTTAGTGGGGACTAGGAACACCGGGGAGCTGTTTTTT,CASSLVGTRNTGELFF
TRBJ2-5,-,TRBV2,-,TGTGCCAGCAGGGTCGTGTCCGAGGGTAGGGACTTC,CASRVVSEGRDF
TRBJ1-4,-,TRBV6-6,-,TGTGCCAGCAGTTACGTCGGGTTTACAACTAATGAAAAACTGTTTTTT,CASSYVGFTTNEKLFF
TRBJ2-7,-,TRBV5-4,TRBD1,TGTGCCAGCATTTATCGGGACAGAGCCTACGAGCAGTACTTC,CASIYRDRAYEQYF
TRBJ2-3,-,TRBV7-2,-,TGTGCCAGCAGCATCGACGGAACAGATACGCAGTATTTT,CASSIDGTDTQYF
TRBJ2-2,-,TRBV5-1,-,TGCGCCAGCAGCCGCCCGACCGGGACAAAGAACACCGGGGAGCTGTTTTTT,CASSRPTGTKNTGELFF
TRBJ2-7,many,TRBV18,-,TGTGCCAGCTCACCACTCGGGCACGAGCAGTACTTC,CASSPLGHEQYF
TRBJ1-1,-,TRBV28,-,TGTGCCAGCAGTCCACCACGTCTCAACACTGAAGCTTTCTTT,CASSPPRLNTEAFF
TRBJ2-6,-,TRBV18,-,TGTGCCAGCTCTTTAGGCGCGAGCTCTGGGGCCAACGTCCTGACTTTC,CASSLGASSGANVLTF
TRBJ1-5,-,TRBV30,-,TGTGCCCCCGATTTCGAAGTTCGTTCGGCGAGGAATCAGCCCCAGCATTTT,CAPDFEVRSARNQPQHF
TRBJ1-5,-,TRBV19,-,TGTGCCAGTAAGACAAAAAAGGACAATCAGCCCCAGCATTTT,CASKTKKDNQPQHF
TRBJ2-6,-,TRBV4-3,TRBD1,TGCGCCAGCAGCCCAGCGTGGGACAGCTCTGGGGCCAACGTCCTGACTTTC,CASSPAWDSSGANVLTF
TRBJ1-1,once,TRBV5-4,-,TGTGCCAGCAGCTTGGCCCGAGGCGGGAATACTGAAGCTTTCTTT,CASSLARGGNTEAFF
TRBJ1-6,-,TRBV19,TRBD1,TGTGCCAGTGAGAGACAGGGGGCTGGGTCACCCCTCCACTTT,CASERQGAGSPLHF
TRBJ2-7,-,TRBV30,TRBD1,TGTGCCTGGAGTCCCCCACCGGGGACAGGGCGCGGCGAGCAGTACTTC,CAWSPPPGTGRGEQYF
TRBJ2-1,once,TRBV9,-,TGTGCCAGCAGCGTAGAAGGGTTTTCCTACAATGAGCAGTTCTTC,CASSVEGFSYNEQFF
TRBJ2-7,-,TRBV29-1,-,TGCAGCGTTAGGACGGGACGCATGCACTCCTACGAGCAGTACTTC,CSVRTGRMHSYEQYF
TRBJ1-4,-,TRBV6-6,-,TGTGCCACCCGACCCGGGGCCACACGATATAATGAAAAACTGTTTTTT,CATRPGATRYNEKLFF
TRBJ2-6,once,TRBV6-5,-,TGTGCCAGCAGTTTCCAAAGCTCTGGGGCCAACGTCCTGACTTTC,CASSFQSSGANVLTF
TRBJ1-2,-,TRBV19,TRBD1,TGTGCCAGTAGTATATCGGGCAGGGGGCCGTATGGCTACACCTTC,CASSISGRGPYGYTF
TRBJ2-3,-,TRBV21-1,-,TGTGCCAGCAGCAGCCCCGGGCCCGGTACAGATACGCAGTATTTT,CASSSPGPGTDTQYF
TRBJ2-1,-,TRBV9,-,TGTGCCAGCAGCCCAATATCCCGGACAGACAATGAGCAGTTCTTC,CASSPISRTDNEQFF
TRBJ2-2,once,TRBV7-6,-,TGTGCCAGCAGCTTATCCGGACTCACCGGGGAGCTGTTTTTT,CASSLSGLTGELFF
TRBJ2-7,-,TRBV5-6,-,TGTGCCAGCAGCTCCTCGGGTCAGGGCCTCTACGAGCAGTACTTC,CASSSSGQGLYEQYF
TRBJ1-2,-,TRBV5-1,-,TGCGCCAGCGCCGCCGACCCTCTAGGGCAGGGTAATGGCTACACCTTC,CASAADPLGQGNGYTF
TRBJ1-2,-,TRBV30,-,TGTGCCTGGAGTGTAATCGGCCTAGGCTATGGCTACACCTTC,CAWSVIGLGYGYTF
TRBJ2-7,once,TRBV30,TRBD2,TGTGCCTGGAGGCGGGCTAGCGGGACCGAGCAGTACTTC,CAWRRASGTEQYF